Listed here are 6 T cell receptor beta chains from one sample, sequenced in a study of blood T cell repertoires in COVID-19. TCRdb keeps only in-frame clones here, not all; method: immunoSEQ multiplex PCR. This sample has some 300,000 clones, with about 90% found just once. The sequenced sample was PBMCs or T cells enriched from blood (not recorded which). The receptors come from a woman aged 50 to 65 who had been exposed to COVID-19.

Turning to this clone: The DNA is omitted, as the CDR3 cannot be located on it reliably, and the CDR3 follows TCRdb's listing. The V gene is TRBV21-1, the J gene TRBJ2-7; the D call in the table, TRBD1, was not verified against the DNA. TRBV21-1 represents a pseudogene. From its first to its last residue, the CDR3 has 15 amino acids. The CDR3 sequence is CASSNWGQGTTEQYF.

The chain couples TRBV2 to TRBJ1-6; D remains ambiguous. This CDR3 is built from 13 residues. V lost 7 bases and J 7 bases, leaving 11 bases between the germline ends. Germline V gene lookup returns CDR1 SNHLY and CDR2 FYNNEI. As DNA, the CDR3 is TGTGCCAGCAATGGCGGGCTGAATTCACCCCTCCACTTT. This encodes CASNGGLNSPLHF.

This clone appeared a single time. The chain uses TRBV3-1 (or the pseudogene TRBV3-2) and TRBJ1-2, with D unresolved. CDR3 length equals 13 residues. Trimming stripped 0 bases from V and 7 bases from J, with 9 bases between. The germline V gene has CDR1 LGHDT and CDR2 YNNKEL (reference sequence). The DNA of the CDR3 is TGTGCCAGCAGCCAAGATCGACAAGGTGGCTACACCTTC. Its translation is CASSQDRQGGYTF.

The chain uses TRBV28 and TRBJ2-7; possible D gene TRBD2, 7 bases. CDR1 and CDR2 from the germline V gene are MDHEN and SYDVKM. CDR3 size: 15 residues. Trimming took 6 bases from V and 5 from J, leaving 20 bases between them. The CDR3 reads CASRVGGARRNEQYF. In DNA, the CDR3 is TGTGCCAGCAGAGTGGGGGGGGCCCGGCGAAACGAGCAGTACTTC.

The genes are TRBV3-1 (or the pseudogene TRBV3-2) and TRBJ1-5; D is ambiguous. Germline CDR1 and CDR2: LGHDT and YNNKEL (reference sequence). V lost 6 bases to trimming and J lost 1 base, with 10 bases between them. The CDR3 covers 14 residues. The CDR3 DNA reads TGTGCCAGCAGTTACCTAGGCAGCAATCAGCCCCAGCATTTT. This translates into CASSYLGSNQPQHF.

The rearrangement joins TRBV5-1 to TRBJ2-1, with D maybe TRBD1 (6 bases). This CDR3 is 15 amino acids long. Between the trimmed V and J ends, which lost 4 bases and 5 bases, there was a span of 16 bases. CDR1 and CDR2 from the germline V gene are SGHRS and YFSETQ. This CDR3 reads CASSVGQTAHNEQFF. The CDR3 DNA sequence: TGCGCCAGCAGCGTCGGACAGACCGCACACAATGAGCAGTTCTTC.